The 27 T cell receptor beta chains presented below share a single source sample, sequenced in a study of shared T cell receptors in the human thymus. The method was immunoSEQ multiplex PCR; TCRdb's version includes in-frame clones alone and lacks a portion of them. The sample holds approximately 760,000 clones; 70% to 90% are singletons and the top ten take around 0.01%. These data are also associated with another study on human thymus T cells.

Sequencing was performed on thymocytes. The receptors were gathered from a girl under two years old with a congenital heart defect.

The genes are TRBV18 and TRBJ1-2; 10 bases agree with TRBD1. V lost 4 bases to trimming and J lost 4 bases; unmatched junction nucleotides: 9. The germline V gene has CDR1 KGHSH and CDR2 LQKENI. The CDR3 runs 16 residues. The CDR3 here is CASSLLDRGRVYGYTF. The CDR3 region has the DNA TGTGCCAGCTCACTCCTGGACAGGGGGAGGGTCTATGGCTACACCTTC.

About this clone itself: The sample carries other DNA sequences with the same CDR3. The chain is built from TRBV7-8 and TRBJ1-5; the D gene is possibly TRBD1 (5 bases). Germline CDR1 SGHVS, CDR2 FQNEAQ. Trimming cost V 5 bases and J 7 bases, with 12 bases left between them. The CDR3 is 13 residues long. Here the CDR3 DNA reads TGTGCCAGCAGCCCACTGAAGGGGCAGCCCCAGCATTTT. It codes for CASSPLKGQPQHF.

In nucleotides, the CDR3 is TGCGCCAGCAGCCAAGGGCATGGGGTGGGGCACCAGGCCTACGAGCAGTACTTC. This codes for CASSQGHGVGHQAYEQYF. This sequence joins TRBV4-1 and TRBJ2-7; tentatively, D is TRBD1 (5 bases). The CDR3 totals 18 residues. Trimming removed 1 base at V and 2 bases at J, with 21 bases between. Germline assignment: CDR1 MGHRA and CDR2 YSYEKL.

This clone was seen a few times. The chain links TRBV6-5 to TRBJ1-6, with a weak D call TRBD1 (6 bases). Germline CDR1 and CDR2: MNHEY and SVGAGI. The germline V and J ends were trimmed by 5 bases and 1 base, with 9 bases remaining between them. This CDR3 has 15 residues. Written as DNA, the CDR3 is TGTGCCAGCAGTACTCAGGGGTCCTATAATTCACCCCTCCACTTT. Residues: CASSTQGSYNSPLHF.

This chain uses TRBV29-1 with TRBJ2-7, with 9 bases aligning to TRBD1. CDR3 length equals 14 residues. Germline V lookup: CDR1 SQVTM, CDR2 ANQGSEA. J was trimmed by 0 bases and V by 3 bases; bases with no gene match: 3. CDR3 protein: CSVDGTGSSYEQYF. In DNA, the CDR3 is TGCAGCGTTGATGGGACAGGGAGCTCCTACGAGCAGTACTTC.

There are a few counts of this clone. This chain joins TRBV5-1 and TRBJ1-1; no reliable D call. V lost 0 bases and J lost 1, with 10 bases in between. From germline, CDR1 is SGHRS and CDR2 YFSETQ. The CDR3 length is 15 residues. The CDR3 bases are TGCGCCAGCAGCTTGGGGGTGAGGGCGAACACTGAAGCTTTCTTT. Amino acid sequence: CASSLGVRANTEAFF.

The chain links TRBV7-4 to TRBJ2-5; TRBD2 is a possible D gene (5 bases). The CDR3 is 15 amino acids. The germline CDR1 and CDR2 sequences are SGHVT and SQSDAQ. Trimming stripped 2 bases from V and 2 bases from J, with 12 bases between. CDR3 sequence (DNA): TGTGCCAGCAGCTTAACTAGAGAGGCACAAGAGACCCAGTACTTC. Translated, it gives CASSLTREAQETQYF. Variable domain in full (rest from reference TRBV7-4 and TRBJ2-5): GAGVSQSPRYKVAKRGRDVALRCDSISGHVTLYWYRQTLGQGSEVLTYSQSDAQRDKSGRPSGRFSAERPERSVSTLKIQRTEQGDSAVYLCASSLTREAQETQYFGPGTRLLVL.

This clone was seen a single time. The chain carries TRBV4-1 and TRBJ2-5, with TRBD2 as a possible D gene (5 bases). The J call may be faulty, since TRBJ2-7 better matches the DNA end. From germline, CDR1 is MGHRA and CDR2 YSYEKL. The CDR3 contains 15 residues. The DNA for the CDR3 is TGCGCCAGCAGCCGAACTCCGGGAAGCTCCTACGAGCAGTACTTC. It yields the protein CASSRTPGSSYEQYF.

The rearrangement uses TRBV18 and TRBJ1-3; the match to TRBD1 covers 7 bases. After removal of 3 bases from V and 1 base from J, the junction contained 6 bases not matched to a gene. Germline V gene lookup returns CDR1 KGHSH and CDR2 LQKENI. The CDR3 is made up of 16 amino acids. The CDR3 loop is CASSPGDSRSGNTIYF. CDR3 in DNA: TGTGCCAGCTCACCTGGGGACAGTAGGTCTGGAAACACCATATATTTT.

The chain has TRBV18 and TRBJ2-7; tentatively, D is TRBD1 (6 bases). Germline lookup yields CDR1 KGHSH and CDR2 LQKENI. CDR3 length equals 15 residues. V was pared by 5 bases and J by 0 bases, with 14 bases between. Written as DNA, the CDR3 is TGTGCCAGCTCAACGAACAGGGAGTTCTCCTACGAGCAGTACTTC. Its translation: CASSTNREFSYEQYF.

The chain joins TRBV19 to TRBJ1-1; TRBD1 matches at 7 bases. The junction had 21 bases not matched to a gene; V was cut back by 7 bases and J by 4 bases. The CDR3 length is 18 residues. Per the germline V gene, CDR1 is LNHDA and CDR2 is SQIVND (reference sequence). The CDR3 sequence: CASTTDRVVKGVATEAFF. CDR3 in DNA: TGTGCCAGTACCACAGACAGGGTGGTAAAGGGAGTTGCCACTGAAGCTTTCTTT.

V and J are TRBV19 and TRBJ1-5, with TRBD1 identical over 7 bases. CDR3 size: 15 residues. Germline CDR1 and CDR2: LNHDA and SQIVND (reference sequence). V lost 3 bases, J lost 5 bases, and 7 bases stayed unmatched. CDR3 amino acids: CASSMTGWAHQPQHF. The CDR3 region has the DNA TGTGCCAGTAGTATGACAGGGTGGGCCCATCAGCCCCAGCATTTT.

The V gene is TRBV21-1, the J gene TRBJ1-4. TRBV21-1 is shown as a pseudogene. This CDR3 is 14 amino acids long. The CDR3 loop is CASSKEGTNEKLFF. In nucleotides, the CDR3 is TGTGCCAGCAGCAAGGAGGGAACTAATGAAAAACTGTTTTTT.

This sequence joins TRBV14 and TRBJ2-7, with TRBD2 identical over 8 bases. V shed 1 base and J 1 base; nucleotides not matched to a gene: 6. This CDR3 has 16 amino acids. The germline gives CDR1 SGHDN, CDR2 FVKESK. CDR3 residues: CASSQGSGGPSYEQYF. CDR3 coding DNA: TGTGCCAGCAGCCAAGGTTCGGGGGGGCCTTCCTACGAGCAGTACTTC.

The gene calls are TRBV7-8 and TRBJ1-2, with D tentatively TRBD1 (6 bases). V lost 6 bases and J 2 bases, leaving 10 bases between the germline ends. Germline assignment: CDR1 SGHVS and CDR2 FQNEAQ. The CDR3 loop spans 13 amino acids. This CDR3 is CASSDRLNYGYTF. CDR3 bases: TGTGCCAGCAGTGACAGGTTAAACTATGGCTACACCTTC.

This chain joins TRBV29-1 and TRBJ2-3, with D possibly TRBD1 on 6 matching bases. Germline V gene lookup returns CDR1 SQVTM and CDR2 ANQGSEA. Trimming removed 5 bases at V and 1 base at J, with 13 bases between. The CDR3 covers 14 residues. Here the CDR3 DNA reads TGCAGCGTTTCTATTGGGGGCGGCACAGATACGCAGTATTTT. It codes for CSVSIGGGTDTQYF.

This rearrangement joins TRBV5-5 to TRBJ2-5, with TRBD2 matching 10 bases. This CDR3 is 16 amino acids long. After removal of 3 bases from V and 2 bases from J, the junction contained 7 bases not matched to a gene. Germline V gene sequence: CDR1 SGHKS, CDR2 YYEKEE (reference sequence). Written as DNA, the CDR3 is TGTGCCAGCAGCTCCCCTAGCGGGGGTATTCAAGAGACCCAGTACTTC. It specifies CASSSPSGGIQETQYF.

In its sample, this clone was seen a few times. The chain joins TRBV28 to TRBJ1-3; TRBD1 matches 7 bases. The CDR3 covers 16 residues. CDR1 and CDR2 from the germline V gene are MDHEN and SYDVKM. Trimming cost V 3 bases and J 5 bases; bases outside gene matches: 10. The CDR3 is CASSLVWGQKRNTIYF. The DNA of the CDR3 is TGTGCCAGCAGTTTGGTTTGGGGACAGAAGAGAAACACCATATATTTT. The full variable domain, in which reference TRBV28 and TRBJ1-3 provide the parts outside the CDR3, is DVKVTQSSRYLVKRTGEKVFLECVQDMDHENMFWYRQDPGLGLRLIYFSYDVKMKEKGDIPEGYSVSREKKERFSLILESASTNQTSMYLCASSLVWGQKRNTIYFGEGSWLTVV.

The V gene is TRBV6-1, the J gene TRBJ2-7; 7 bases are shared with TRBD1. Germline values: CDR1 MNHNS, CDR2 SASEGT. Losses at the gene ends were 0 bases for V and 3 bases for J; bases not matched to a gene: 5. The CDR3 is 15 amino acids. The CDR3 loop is CASSEAVGQDYEQYF. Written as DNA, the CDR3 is TGTGCCAGCAGTGAAGCGGTAGGACAGGACTACGAGCAGTACTTC.

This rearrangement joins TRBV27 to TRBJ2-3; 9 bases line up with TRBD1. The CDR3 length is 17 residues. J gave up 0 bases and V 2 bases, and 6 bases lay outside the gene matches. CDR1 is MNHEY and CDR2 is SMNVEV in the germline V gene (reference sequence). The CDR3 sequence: CASSLLGQGSSTDTQYF. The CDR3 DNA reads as TGTGCCAGCAGTTTACTGGGACAGGGATCTAGCACAGATACGCAGTATTTT.

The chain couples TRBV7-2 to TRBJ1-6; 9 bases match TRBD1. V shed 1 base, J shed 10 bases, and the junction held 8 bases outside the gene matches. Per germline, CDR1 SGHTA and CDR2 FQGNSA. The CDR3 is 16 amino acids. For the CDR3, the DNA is TGTGCCAGCAGCTTAGTGGACAGGGGTCTCCGCTCACCCCTCCACTTT. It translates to CASSLVDRGLRSPLHF. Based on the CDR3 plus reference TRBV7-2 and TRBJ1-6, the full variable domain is GAGVSQSPSNKVTEKGKDVELRCDPISGHTALYWYRQSLGQGLEFLIYFQGNSAPDKSGLPSDRFSAERTGGSVSTLTIQRTQQEDSAVYLCASSLVDRGLRSPLHFGNGTRLTVT.

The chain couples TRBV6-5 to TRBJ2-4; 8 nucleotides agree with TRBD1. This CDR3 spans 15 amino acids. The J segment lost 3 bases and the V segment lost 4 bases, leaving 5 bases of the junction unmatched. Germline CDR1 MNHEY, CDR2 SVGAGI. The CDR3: CASSSPGQGKNIQYF. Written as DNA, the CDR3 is TGTGCCAGCAGTTCTCCCGGACAGGGCAAAAACATTCAGTACTTC.

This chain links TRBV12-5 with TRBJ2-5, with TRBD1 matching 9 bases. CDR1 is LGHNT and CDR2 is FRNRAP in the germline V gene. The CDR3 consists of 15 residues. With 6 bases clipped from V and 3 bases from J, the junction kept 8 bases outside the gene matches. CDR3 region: CASGQGQGEKETQYF. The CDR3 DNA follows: TGTGCTAGTGGCCAGGGACAGGGTGAAAAAGAGACCCAGTACTTC.

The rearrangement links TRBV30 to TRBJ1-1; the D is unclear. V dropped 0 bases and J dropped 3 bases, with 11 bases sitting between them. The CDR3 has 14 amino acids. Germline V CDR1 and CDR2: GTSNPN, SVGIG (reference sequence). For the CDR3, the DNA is TGTGCCTGGAGTGTACTACAACCGGACACTGAAGCTTTCTTT. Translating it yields CAWSVLQPDTEAFF.

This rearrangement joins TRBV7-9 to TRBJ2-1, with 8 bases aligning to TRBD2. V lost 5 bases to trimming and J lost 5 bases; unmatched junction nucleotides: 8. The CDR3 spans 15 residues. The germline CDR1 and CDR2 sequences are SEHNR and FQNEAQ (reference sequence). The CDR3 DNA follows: TGTGCCAGCAGCCTCAGCGGGGGAGAAAACAATGAGCAGTTCTTC. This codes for CASSLSGGENNEQFF.

DNA for the CDR3: TGTGCCAGCCGTCCCAACACCGATACGCAGTATTTT. Its protein product is CASRPNTDTQYF. The rearrangement joins TRBV6-5 to TRBJ2-3; D not resolved. Germline CDR1 reads MNHEY; CDR2 reads SVGAGI. This CDR3 contains 12 residues. V was cut by 8 bases and J by 6 bases, with 12 bases left in between.

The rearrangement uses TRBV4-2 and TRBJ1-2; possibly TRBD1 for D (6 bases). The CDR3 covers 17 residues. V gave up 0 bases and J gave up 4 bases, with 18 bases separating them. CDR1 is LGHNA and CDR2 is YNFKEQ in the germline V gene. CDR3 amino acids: CASSQDVYRVGTYGYTF. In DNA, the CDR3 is TGTGCCAGCAGCCAAGACGTATACAGGGTAGGGACCTATGGCTACACCTTC.